This TCR beta chain was profiled in a study of cytomegalovirus exposure and HLA in healthy donors. Study context: For the approximately 360 genotyped donors, more than 65% fell within the Caucasian-associated ancestry cluster.

With 60 Vbeta and 13 Jbeta primers, the PCR was carried out. Sequencing was performed with immunoSEQ multiplex PCR; in TCRdb, only in-frame clones are kept and a portion is missing. The table includes 150,000 to 200,000 clones, 70% detected once. V lost 4 bases to trimming and J lost 7 bases; unmatched junction nucleotides: 4. CDR1 is SQVTM, CDR2 ANQGSEA, per germline. The CDR3 sequence is 13 residues long. The sequenced sample consisted of PBMCs. This chain connects TRBV29-1 to TRBJ1-5; 10 nucleotides match TRBD1. This TCR derives from a man in his late teens or twenties in good health and CMV-seropositive. The CDR3 sequence: CSVVTGGDQPQHF. As DNA, the CDR3 is TGCAGCGTTGTGACAGGGGGCGACCAGCCCCAGCATTTT.